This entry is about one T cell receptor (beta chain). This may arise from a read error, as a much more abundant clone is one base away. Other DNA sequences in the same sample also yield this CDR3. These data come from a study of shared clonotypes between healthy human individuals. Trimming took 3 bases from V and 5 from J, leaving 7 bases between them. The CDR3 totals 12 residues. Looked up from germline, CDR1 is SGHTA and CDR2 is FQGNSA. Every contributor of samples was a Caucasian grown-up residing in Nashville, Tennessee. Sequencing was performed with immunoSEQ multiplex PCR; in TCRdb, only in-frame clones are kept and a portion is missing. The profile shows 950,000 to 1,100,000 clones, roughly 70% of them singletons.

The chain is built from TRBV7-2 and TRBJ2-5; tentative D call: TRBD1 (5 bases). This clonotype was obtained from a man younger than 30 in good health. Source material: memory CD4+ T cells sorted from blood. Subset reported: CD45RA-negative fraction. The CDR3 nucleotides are TGTGCCAGCAGCTTGAACAGGGAGACCCAGTACTTC. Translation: CASSLNRETQYF.